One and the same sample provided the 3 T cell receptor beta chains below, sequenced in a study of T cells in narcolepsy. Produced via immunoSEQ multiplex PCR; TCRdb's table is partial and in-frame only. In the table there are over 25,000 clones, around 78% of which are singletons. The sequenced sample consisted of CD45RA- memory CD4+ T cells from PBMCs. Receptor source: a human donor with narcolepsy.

The CDR3 coding sequence is TGTGCCAGCTCACCGAGCCGGTACAGCCAAGAAGCTTTCTTT. Amino acids: CASSPSRYSQEAFF. The V and J genes are TRBV18 and TRBJ1-1; D not resolved. The CDR3 extends over 14 amino acids. V was trimmed by 3 bases and J by 8 bases, leaving 16 bases between them. CDR1 and CDR2 from the germline V gene are KGHSH and LQKENI.

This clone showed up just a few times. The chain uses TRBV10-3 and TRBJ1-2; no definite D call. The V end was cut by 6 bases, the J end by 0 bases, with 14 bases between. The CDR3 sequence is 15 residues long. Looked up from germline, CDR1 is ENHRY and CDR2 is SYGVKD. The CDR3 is CAIRRSFYTNYGYTF. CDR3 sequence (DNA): TGTGCCATCAGGCGGTCATTCTATACTAACTATGGCTACACCTTC.

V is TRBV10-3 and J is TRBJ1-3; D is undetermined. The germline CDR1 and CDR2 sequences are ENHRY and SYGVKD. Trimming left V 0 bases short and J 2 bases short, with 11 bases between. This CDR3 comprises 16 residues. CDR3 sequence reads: CAISESDAGTGNTIYF. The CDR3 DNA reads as TGTGCCATCAGTGAGTCGGATGCGGGCACTGGAAACACCATATATTTT.